These T cell receptor beta chains were read from a single sample in a study of blood T cell repertoires in COVID-19. Sequencing used immunoSEQ multiplex PCR; TCRdb keeps in-frame clones, though not all of them. The table has about 190,000 clones, more than 70% seen once; the top ten hold 5.6%. The sample consisted of PBMCs or T cells enriched from blood (not recorded which). These receptor sequences come from a man in his forties or fifties with acute COVID-19. The CDR3 runs from the conserved cysteine through the conserved F or W. Each record gives: J gene, clone size, D gene, V gene, CDR3 protein, CDR3 DNA. D genes are given only for firm matches. Some rows have no size entry. The others give once, few or many, or a class for an expanded clone.

j_gene: TRBJ2-1; abundance: -; d_gene: TRBD2; v_gene: TRBV7-6; CDR3aa: CASSQLAGDYNEQFF; CDR3nt: TGTGCCAGCTCCCAACTAGCGGGAGACTACAATGAGCAGTTCTTC
j_gene: TRBJ1-1; abundance: -; d_gene: -; v_gene: TRBV9; CDR3aa: CASSVAIATEAFF; CDR3nt: TGTGCCAGCAGCGTAGCTATTGCAACTGAAGCTTTCTTT
j_gene: TRBJ2-2; abundance: -; d_gene: TRBD1; v_gene: TRBV6-5; CDR3aa: CASSYTDRAPGELFF; CDR3nt: TGTGCCAGCAGTTACACGGACAGGGCGCCCGGGGAGCTGTTTTTT
j_gene: TRBJ2-1; abundance: -; d_gene: TRBD2; v_gene: TRBV7-9; CDR3aa: CASSLDAGAGYNEQFF; CDR3nt: TGTGCCAGCAGCTTAGACGCGGGAGCCGGATACAATGAGCAGTTCTTC
j_gene: TRBJ1-4; abundance: once; d_gene: -; v_gene: TRBV28; CDR3aa: CASRGGEGLEKLFF; CDR3nt: TGTGCCAGCAGGGGGGGGGAAGGGTTGGAAAAACTGTTTTTT
j_gene: TRBJ2-7; abundance: -; d_gene: TRBD2; v_gene: TRBV9; CDR3aa: CASSPHRTSGKELQYF; CDR3nt: TGTGCCAGCAGCCCGCATCGGACTAGCGGGAAGGAATTGCAGTACTTC
j_gene: TRBJ1-4; abundance: -; d_gene: -; v_gene: TRBV5-1; CDR3aa: CASSFLTNEKLFF; CDR3nt: TGCGCCAGCAGCTTCCTGACTAATGAAAAACTGTTTTTT
j_gene: TRBJ2-2; abundance: -; d_gene: -; v_gene: TRBV5-1; CDR3aa: CASSLQGGSGELFF; CDR3nt: TGCGCCAGCAGCTTACAGGGAGGGTCCGGGGAGCTGTTTTTT
j_gene: TRBJ1-5; abundance: -; d_gene: -; v_gene: TRBV5-4; CDR3aa: CASSLEGGNQPQHF; CDR3nt: TGTGCCAGCAGCTTGGAGGGGGGGAATCAGCCCCAGCATTTT
j_gene: TRBJ1-2; abundance: few; d_gene: TRBD1; v_gene: TRBV27; CDR3aa: CASSLTGQPSSGGYTF; CDR3nt: TGTGCCAGCAGTTTAACGGGACAGCCGAGCTCAGGAGGCTACACCTTC
j_gene: TRBJ2-3; abundance: once; d_gene: TRBD1; v_gene: TRBV18; CDR3aa: CASSPRRTGDTDTQYF; CDR3nt: TGTGCCAGCTCACCACGGAGGACAGGGGACACAGATACGCAGTATTTT
j_gene: TRBJ1-3; abundance: -; d_gene: TRBD1; v_gene: TRBV28; CDR3aa: CASRQGAYGNTIYF; CDR3nt: TGTGCCAGCAGACAGGGGGCCTATGGAAACACCATATATTTT
j_gene: TRBJ2-7; abundance: -; d_gene: TRBD2; v_gene: TRBV7-2; CDR3aa: CASSLNGGRSYEQYF; CDR3nt: TGTGCCAGCAGCTTAAACGGCGGGAGGAGCTACGAGCAGTACTTC
j_gene: TRBJ1-6; abundance: -; d_gene: TRBD1; v_gene: TRBV30; CDR3aa: CAWTGGNSPLHF; CDR3nt: TGTGCCTGGACAGGGGGTAATTCACCCCTCCACTTT
j_gene: TRBJ1-5; abundance: -; d_gene: -; v_gene: TRBV14; CDR3aa: CASSPGEGNQPQHF; CDR3nt: TGTGCCAGCAGCCCCGGGGAGGGCAATCAGCCCCAGCATTTT
j_gene: TRBJ2-5; abundance: -; d_gene: TRBD2; v_gene: TRBV19; CDR3aa: CASSRLAGGPETQYF; CDR3nt: TGTGCCAGTAGTCGATTAGCGGGAGGGCCGGAGACCCAGTACTTC
j_gene: TRBJ2-5; abundance: -; d_gene: -; v_gene: TRBV30; CDR3aa: CAWSVRETQYF; CDR3nt: TGTGCCTGGAGTGTACGGGAGACCCAGTACTTC
j_gene: TRBJ2-7; abundance: -; d_gene: TRBD2; v_gene: TRBV10-3; CDR3aa: CATGTSGRAYEQYF; CDR3nt: TGTGCCACCGGGACTAGCGGGAGGGCCTACGAGCAGTACTTC
j_gene: TRBJ1-1; abundance: -; d_gene: -; v_gene: TRBV19; CDR3aa: CASSPKGLVREIEAFF; CDR3nt: TGTGCCAGTAGCCCAAAGGGGCTGGTCCGTGAGATTGAAGCTTTCTTT
j_gene: TRBJ2-1; abundance: -; d_gene: TRBD2; v_gene: TRBV7-2; CDR3aa: CASSLAPRLAGNEQFF; CDR3nt: TGTGCCAGCAGCTTAGCCCCTAGACTAGCCGGCAATGAGCAGTTCTTC
j_gene: TRBJ2-3; abundance: -; d_gene: -; v_gene: TRBV7-9; CDR3aa: CASSPIAELTDTQYF; CDR3nt: TGTGCCAGCAGCCCCATAGCGGAACTCACAGATACGCAGTATTTT
j_gene: TRBJ2-2; abundance: -; d_gene: TRBD2; v_gene: TRBV5-1; CDR3aa: CASSPGTSGAGELFF; CDR3nt: TGCGCCAGCAGCCCAGGGACTAGCGGGGCCGGGGAGCTGTTTTTT
j_gene: TRBJ2-3; abundance: -; d_gene: TRBD1; v_gene: TRBV29-1; CDR3aa: CSVKGTGGVDTQYF; CDR3nt: TGCAGCGTTAAAGGGACAGGGGGGGTAGATACGCAGTATTTT
j_gene: TRBJ2-7; abundance: few; d_gene: TRBD1; v_gene: TRBV28; CDR3aa: CASSGQGYEQYF; CDR3nt: TGTGCCAGCAGTGGACAGGGTTACGAGCAGTACTTC
j_gene: TRBJ1-2; abundance: -; d_gene: TRBD1; v_gene: TRBV9; CDR3aa: CASSVSDRGSNYGYTF; CDR3nt: TGTGCCAGCAGCGTATCGGACAGGGGATCTAACTATGGCTACACCTTC
j_gene: TRBJ2-4; abundance: -; d_gene: TRBD2; v_gene: TRBV5-1; CDR3aa: CASSLEGRETLDIQYF; CDR3nt: TGCGCCAGCAGCTTGGAGGGGCGGGAGACGCTTGACATTCAGTACTTC
j_gene: TRBJ2-3; abundance: -; d_gene: TRBD2; v_gene: TRBV6-4; CDR3aa: CASSDSPSGRATDTQYF; CDR3nt: TGTGCCAGCAGTGACTCGCCTAGCGGGAGGGCCACAGATACGCAGTATTTT
j_gene: TRBJ1-5; abundance: -; d_gene: -; v_gene: TRBV18; CDR3aa: CASSPKTSESHQPQHF; CDR3nt: TGTGCCAGCTCACCGAAGACAAGTGAAAGCCATCAGCCCCAGCATTTT
j_gene: TRBJ2-5; abundance: -; d_gene: TRBD2; v_gene: TRBV2; CDR3aa: CASRIRLAGVGETQYF; CDR3nt: TGTGCCAGCAGGATTCGACTAGCGGGAGTAGGGGAGACCCAGTACTTC
j_gene: TRBJ1-2; abundance: -; d_gene: -; v_gene: TRBV7-8; CDR3aa: CASSLVPTGGQDPGYTF; CDR3nt: TGTGCCAGCAGCTTAGTCCCGACTGGGGGACAAGATCCTGGCTACACCTTC
j_gene: TRBJ1-5; abundance: -; d_gene: TRBD1; v_gene: TRBV7-2; CDR3aa: CASSFQGDQPQHF; CDR3nt: TGTGCCAGCAGCTTTCAGGGGGACCAGCCCCAGCATTTT
j_gene: TRBJ2-7; abundance: -; d_gene: TRBD2; v_gene: TRBV27; CDR3aa: CASSLSVAGASYEQYF; CDR3nt: TGTGCCAGCAGTTTATCGGTGGCGGGAGCGTCCTACGAGCAGTACTTC
j_gene: TRBJ1-1; abundance: -; d_gene: -; v_gene: TRBV7-2; CDR3aa: CASSFPNTEAFF; CDR3nt: TGTGCCAGCAGCTTCCCTAACACTGAAGCTTTCTTT
j_gene: TRBJ1-1; abundance: few; d_gene: TRBD1; v_gene: TRBV19; CDR3aa: CASSIRQGGTEAFF; CDR3nt: TGTGCCAGTAGTATTCGACAGGGGGGCACTGAAGCTTTCTTT
j_gene: TRBJ1-2; abundance: -; d_gene: TRBD1; v_gene: TRBV4-1; CDR3aa: CASSQRQGADRDYGYTF; CDR3nt: TGCGCCAGCAGCCAGAGACAGGGGGCGGATAGAGACTATGGCTACACCTTC
j_gene: TRBJ2-2; abundance: -; d_gene: TRBD2; v_gene: TRBV4-1; CDR3aa: CASSQPGLAFGELFF; CDR3nt: TGCGCCAGCAGCCAACCCGGACTAGCGTTCGGGGAGCTGTTTTTT
j_gene: TRBJ2-7; abundance: -; d_gene: TRBD1; v_gene: TRBV5-1; CDR3aa: CASSPGQGPYEQYF; CDR3nt: TGCGCCAGCAGCCCGGGACAGGGGCCCTACGAGCAGTACTTC
j_gene: TRBJ2-5; abundance: -; d_gene: TRBD2; v_gene: TRBV5-6; CDR3aa: CASSASGLGQETQYF; CDR3nt: TGTGCCAGCAGTGCTAGCGGGTTGGGGCAAGAGACCCAGTACTTC
j_gene: TRBJ1-3; abundance: once; d_gene: -; v_gene: TRBV6-2/TRBV6-3; CDR3aa: CASRPPGTGNTIYF; CDR3nt: TGTGCCAGCAGGCCTCCAGGGACTGGAAACACCATATATTTT
j_gene: TRBJ1-4; abundance: -; d_gene: -; v_gene: TRBV28; CDR3aa: CASTQRGGTNEKLFF; CDR3nt: TGTGCCAGCACCCAAAGGGGGGGGACGAATGAAAAACTGTTTTTT
j_gene: TRBJ1-2; abundance: -; d_gene: -; v_gene: TRBV7-9; CDR3aa: CASTRETYGYTF; CDR3nt: TGTGCCAGCACCAGGGAGACCTATGGCTACACCTTC